Each of the 13 T cell receptor beta chains below was sequenced from the same sample in a study of T cells in Graves' hyperthyroidism and ophthalmopathy. RNA transcripts were the template for amplifying TCR beta CDR3 regions. HTBI primers were employed in a first-round RT-PCR of the TCR CDR3. Using its own MiXCR run on the multiplex PCR reads, TCRdb lists one record per CDR3 protein. This table has fewer than 550,000 distinct CDR3 sequences, approximately 25% appearing once. The sequenced material came from blood. These receptors were collected from a woman in her 30s with Graves' ophthalmopathy.

This clonotype has just a few counts. An end of the junction does not agree with germline; a read error may underlie this. The chain combines TRBV27 with TRBJ1-1; 10 bases map to TRBD1. Germline-derived CDR1 and CDR2 are MNHEY and SMNVEV (reference sequence). CDR3 length equals 16 residues. In nucleotides, the CDR3 is TGTGCCAGCAGTTTACGAGGGACAGGGGTGAACACTGAAGCTCTCTTT. This gives the protein CASSLRGTGVNTEALF.

The table lists this clonotype with a few counts. This sequence joins TRBV4-1 and TRBJ1-1; D perhaps matches TRBD1 (5 bases). The germline CDR1 and CDR2 sequences are MGHRA and YSYEKL. CDR3 length: 15 residues. Trimming removed 1 base from V and 2 bases from J, with 11 bases in between. DNA for the CDR3: TGCGCCAGCAGCCAAGTATCAGGGATTAACACTGAAGCTTTCTTT. It encodes CASSQVSGINTEAFF.

As to this clonotype: This may come from a read error, since a much larger clone is one base off. Likely a read error: the CDR3 ends without its conserved phenylalanine or tryptophan. The chain has TRBV27 and TRBJ1-1; D gene ambiguous. Germline V gene sequence: CDR1 MNHEY, CDR2 SMNVEV (reference sequence). The V and J ends lost 4 bases and 7 bases respectively, with 16 bases between them. The CDR3 totals 14 residues. The chain's CDR3 is CASSSPSSKVEAFY. The CDR3 bases are TGTGCCAGCAGTTCCCCCAGTTCTAAGGTTGAAGCTTTCTAT.

This clonotype has more than one count but fewer than ten. This chain connects TRBV3-1 to TRBJ1-2; no reliable D call. The germline V and J ends were trimmed by 0 bases and 3 bases, with 11 bases remaining between them. Germline assignment: CDR1 LGHDT and CDR2 YNNKEL (reference sequence). This CDR3 region has 15 residues. CDR3 nucleotides: TGTGCCAGCAGCCAAGATCTAGTCAGCTACTATGGCTACACCTTC. The encoded protein is CASSQDLVSYYGYTF.

This clonotype was recorded many times. The CDR3 protein is CATTPSQGLGSGNTIYF. The CDR3 DNA reads TGTGCCACAACCCCTTCACAGGGGTTGGGCTCTGGAAACACCATATATTTT. The rearrangement links TRBV28 to TRBJ1-3; the match to TRBD1 covers 7 bases. The CDR3 loop spans 17 amino acids. Trimming took 10 bases from V and 0 from J; bases not matched to a gene: 15. Per germline, CDR1 MDHEN and CDR2 SYDVKM.

The chain joins TRBV5-6 to TRBJ1-6, with D perhaps TRBD1 (5 bases). Germline assignment: CDR1 SGHDT and CDR2 YYEEEE. Trimming took off 3 bases at V and 7 bases at J, with 17 bases between the two ends. The CDR3 is 16 amino acids. Here the CDR3 DNA reads TGTGCCAGCAGCTCGCTACCGGGACTGCAGAATTCACCCCTCCACTTT. It codes for CASSSLPGLQNSPLHF.

The sample holds many counts of this clonotype. V usage is TRBV13 and J usage is TRBJ2-7; 10 bases are shared with TRBD1. Germline values: CDR1 PRHDT, CDR2 FYEKMQ (reference sequence). The J segment lost 4 bases and the V segment lost 4 bases, leaving 19 bases of the junction unmatched. The CDR3 has 19 amino acids. CDR3: CASSYYNFPGQGTGYEQYF. CDR3 DNA sequence: TGTGCCAGCAGCTACTACAATTTTCCGGGACAGGGGACAGGTTACGAGCAGTACTTC.

There are many counts of this clonotype. The chain recombines TRBV20-1 with TRBJ2-7; 7 nucleotides agree with TRBD1. This CDR3 has 14 residues. Germline loops: CDR1 DFQATT, CDR2 SNEGSKA (reference sequence). V dropped 1 base and J dropped 2; count of bases not matched to a gene: 5. CDR3 loop: CSARGGQRTYEQYF. CDR3 DNA: TGCAGTGCTAGAGGGGGACAGCGAACCTACGAGCAGTACTTC.

In its sample, this clonotype was seen many times. The V and J genes are TRBV6-1 and TRBJ1-2; 9 bases match TRBD1. The CDR3 length is 14 residues. V was clipped by 6 bases and J by 4 bases; unmatched bases: 6. The germline gives CDR1 MNHNS, CDR2 SASEGT. This chain's CDR3 is CASRGTGQPYGYTF. Here the CDR3 DNA reads TGTGCCAGCAGGGGGACAGGGCAACCCTATGGCTACACCTTC.

This clonotype showed up just a few times. The genes are TRBV4-2 and TRBJ2-7, with D possibly being TRBD1 (5 bases). The CDR3 covers 15 residues. V was pared by 0 bases and J by 3 bases, with 12 bases between. The germline V gene has CDR1 LGHNA and CDR2 YNFKEQ. The CDR3 nucleotides read TGTGCCAGCAGCCAAGAAACAACTACAGGCTACGAGCAGTACTTC. Its translation is CASSQETTTGYEQYF.

The CDR3 DNA is TGTGCCAGCGGCCGACGTGAAGCTTTCTTT. Protein product: CASGRREAFF. This sequence joins TRBV6-1 and TRBJ1-1; no definite D call. This CDR3 is built from 10 residues. Germline CDR1 MNHNS, CDR2 SASEGT. Deletions cut 8 bases from V and 7 bases from J, with 8 bases between.

This clonotype was seen repeatedly, ten times or more. Written as DNA, the CDR3 is TGTGCCACCAGCAGAACCCCCGGGACAGGGAGCAGCTACACCTTC. Protein: CATSRTPGTGSSYTF. The V and J genes are TRBV15 and TRBJ1-2; 9 bases line up with TRBD1. Trimming cost V 2 bases and J 9 bases; bases outside gene matches: 10. The CDR3 is 15 residues long. The germline CDR1 and CDR2 sequences are LNHNV and YYDKDF (reference sequence).

The chain carries TRBV6-1 and TRBJ2-2, with 8 bases lining up with TRBD2. Germline V lookup: CDR1 MNHNS, CDR2 SASEGT. The V and J ends lost 7 bases and 5 bases, in that order; junction bases with no gene match: 6. The CDR3 is made up of 14 amino acids. The CDR3 reads CASTPGGGTGELFF. DNA for the CDR3: TGTGCCAGCACCCCCGGGGGGGGAACCGGGGAGCTGTTTTTT.